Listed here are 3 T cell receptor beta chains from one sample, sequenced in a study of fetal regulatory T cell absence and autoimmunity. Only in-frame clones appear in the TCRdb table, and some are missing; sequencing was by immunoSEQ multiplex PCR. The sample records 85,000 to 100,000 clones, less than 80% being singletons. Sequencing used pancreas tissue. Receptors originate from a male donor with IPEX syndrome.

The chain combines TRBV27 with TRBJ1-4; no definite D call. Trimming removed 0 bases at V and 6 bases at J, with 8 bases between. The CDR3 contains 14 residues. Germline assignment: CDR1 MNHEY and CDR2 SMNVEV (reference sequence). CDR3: CASSLSISHEKLFF. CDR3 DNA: TGTGCCAGCAGTTTATCTATAAGCCATGAAAAACTGTTTTTT. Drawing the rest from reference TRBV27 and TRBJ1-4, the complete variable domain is EAQVTQNPRYLITVTGKKLTVTCSQNMNHEYMSWYRQDPGLGLRQIYYSMNVEVTDKGDVPEGYKVSRKEKRNFPLILESPSPNQTSLYFCASSLSISHEKLFFGSGTQLSVL.

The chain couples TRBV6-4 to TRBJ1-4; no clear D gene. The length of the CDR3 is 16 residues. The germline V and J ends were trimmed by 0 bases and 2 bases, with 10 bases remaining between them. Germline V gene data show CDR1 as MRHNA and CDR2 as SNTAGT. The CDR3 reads CASSDSSLWTNEKLFF. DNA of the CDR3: TGTGCCAGCAGTGACTCGAGTCTTTGGACTAATGAAAAACTGTTTTTT.

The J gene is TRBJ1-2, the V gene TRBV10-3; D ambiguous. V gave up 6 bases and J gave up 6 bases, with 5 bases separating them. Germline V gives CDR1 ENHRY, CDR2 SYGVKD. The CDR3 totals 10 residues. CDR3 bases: TGTGCCATCAGGGAGGATGGCTACACCTTC. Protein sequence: CAIREDGYTF.